These T cell receptor beta chains were read from a single sample in a study of CD8+ T cells in alopecia areata. Produced via immunoSEQ multiplex PCR; TCRdb's table is partial and in-frame only. The data contain 150,000 to 200,000 clones, approximately 67% of them singletons. The sample consisted of CD4+ T cells sorted from blood, taken at roughly week 49, from a patient treated with tofacitinib. Receptor source: a human donor with alopecia areata. The CDR3 runs from the conserved cysteine through the conserved F or W.

v_call cdr3_aa
TRBV9 CASSATVMGYTF
TRBV29-1 CSVGLGSYGYTF
TRBV15 CATSIQPGADYGYTF
TRBV7-2 CASSRWDRGTQETQYF
TRBV11-3 CASTAGTNGELFF
TRBV4-2 CASSQDHVASAVGSDTQYF
TRBV6-1 CASVKGTGSSYEQYF
TRBV27 CASSFGSDNQPQHF
TRBV5-4 CASSSLGYEQFF
TRBV2 CASRTGQVSSYNSPLHF
TRBV11-2 CASSLFSTGELFF
TRBV6-6 CASLRINYGYTF
TRBV5-4 CASSKDRYNEQFF
TRBV4-3 CASSPDRANGYTF
TRBV25-1 CASSEARGGYTF
TRBV29-1 CRAISGTSTDTQYF
TRBV7-2 CASSPQTIIYGYTF
TRBV29-1 CSARQGYEQYF
TRBV5-1 CASSPLTGKARFTDTQYF
TRBV14 CASSQDLHGAGMRTEAFF
TRBV30 CALIQSNSYEQYF
TRBV12-5 CASGLPQEGGEQYF
TRBV29-1 CSVAAGHTNQPQHF
TRBV4-3 CASSQEQGRTEAFF
TRBV7-2 CASSLRRGLNNSPLHF
TRBV29-1 CSVEDRGTGDYEQYF
TRBV21-1 CASSILGTRVDTQYF
TRBV30 CAWSKSPRGAFF
TRBV15 CATSRENRNTDTQYF
TRBV9 CASSVASSGSGYTF
TRBV25-1 CASTEGTPNTGELFF